This T cell receptor beta chain emerged from a study of blood T cells in healthy people across ages (dated by TCRdb to about 2015). Background for the entire study: Template switching captured roughly one uniquely barcoded TCR beta cDNA molecule per two T cells in model experiments. Donors were grouped into four age groups: young (average 16 years), middle-aged (39), aged (around 66) and long-lived (approximately 75). To track age-related changes in TCR beta repertoire diversity, the study relied on deep sequencing normalized with unique cDNA molecular identifiers. For two donors (one aged 18 to 30 and one aged 80 or older), the study analyzed two additional independent replicas of 1 million unique cDNA reads from the same blood draw. To avoid experimental bias, donors of different ages were spread randomly across the sequencing lanes.

As regards this clonotype: This clone's antigen is unknown. Base qualities were left out, and no much larger clone turns up one base away.

General conclusions and limits of the study: Compared with the aged group, the long-lived group had more naive CD4+ T cells, fewer expanded clones and increased TCR diversity, suggesting age selection. Because the CMV infection status of the donors was unknown, age-related changes in expanded clonotypes may potentially have been confounded. The percentage of naive T cells measured by flow cytometry correlated strongly with observed TCR beta diversity. Estimates of total diversity based on one million sequenced T cells were regarded as lower bounds and as underestimates. As age increased, observed TCR beta diversity per million T cells dropped in a roughly linear way, and a significant reduction was already evident by age 40. Bulk unsorted PBMC profiling prevented conclusive comparison of naive and antigen-experienced compartments.

Systemically healthy Caucasian individuals from Russia, 39 in total and aged roughly 6 to 100 years, were included as donors. Approximately 10 milliliters of peripheral blood were collected from each donor into EDTA-treated Vacutainer tubes. Ficoll-Paque density-gradient centrifugation was used to isolate PBMCs, with at least 7 million per sample. Trizol reagent was used to extract total RNA from the PBMCs, yielding at least 6 micrograms per sample. Naive CD45RAhigh/CD27high T cell percentages were measured by flow cytometry on a PBMC aliquot from every donor. CDR1 MNHNS and CDR2 SASEGT were looked up in the germline V gene. Trimming removed 4 bases from V and 4 bases from J, leaving 11 bases between the germline ends. The CDR3 goes from the cysteine to the phenylalanine over 14 residues. Just the 42-base CDR3 DNA is kept, in frame starting at base 1. Libraries came from 5' RACE. A second PCR of roughly 7 to 11 cycles was run with a J-beta primer mix and a sample-barcoded 5' primer. A unique molecular identifier was introduced onto each TCR beta cDNA molecule by a template-switch 5' adaptor carrying 12 random nucleotides. At least 3 million CDR3-containing paired-end reads were obtained from each sample. First-strand cDNA was synthesized from all RNA with the Mint cDNA synthesis kit, primed by a TRBC-specific oligonucleotide. Following uracil-DNA glycosylase treatment, a first 18-cycle PCR with universal primers M1SS and BC2_uni_R was performed on all cDNA. Concerning the study's data processing: Normalization of each sample was performed by random selection of 1 million high-quality reads, each carrying a distinct molecular identifier. Instead of being binned into consensus sequences, reads that shared molecular identifiers were thrown out. CDR3 identification, clonotype clustering and error correction used MiTCR with a Q25 quality threshold and the strictest error-elimination algorithm. A nonparametric unseen species model using Euler transformation provided a lower-bound estimate of total TCR beta diversity. TCRdb trimmed public reads at Q25 via fastp, called clones via MiXCR and kept in-frame beta chains. Entries are consolidated by CDR3 protein sequence, retaining the most common genes and DNA. The V and J calls were not made by the authors but by TCRdb's processing. The sample has approximately 1,700,000 distinct CDR3 sequences on record, more than 35% of them singletons. The top ten clonotypes cover roughly 24% of the sample.

The rearranged segments are TRBV6-1 and TRBJ1-3; the D gene is unclear. The sequencing input was blood. The receptor's source is a human donor in good health. The DNA sequence reads TGTGCCAGCAGTGCGGATCCCTCAGGAAACACCATATATTTT. Translated, it reads CASSADPSGNTIYF.